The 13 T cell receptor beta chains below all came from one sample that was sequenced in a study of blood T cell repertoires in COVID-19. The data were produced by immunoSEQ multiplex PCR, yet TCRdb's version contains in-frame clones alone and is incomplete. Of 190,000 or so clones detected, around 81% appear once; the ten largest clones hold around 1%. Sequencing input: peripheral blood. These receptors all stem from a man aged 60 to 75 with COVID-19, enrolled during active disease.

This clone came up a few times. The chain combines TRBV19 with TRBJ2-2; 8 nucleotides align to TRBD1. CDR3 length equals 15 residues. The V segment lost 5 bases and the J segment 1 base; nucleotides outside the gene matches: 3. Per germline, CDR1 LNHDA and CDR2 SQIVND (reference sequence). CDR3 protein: CASSSGTGNTGELFF. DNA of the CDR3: TGTGCCAGTAGTTCCGGGACAGGGAACACCGGGGAGCTGTTTTTT.

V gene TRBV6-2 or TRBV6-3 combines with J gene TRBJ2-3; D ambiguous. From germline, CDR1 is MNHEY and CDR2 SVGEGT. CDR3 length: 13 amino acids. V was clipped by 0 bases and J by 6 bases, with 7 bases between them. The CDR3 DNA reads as TGTGCCAGCAGTTACTCAGCCCCTGATACGCAGTATTTT. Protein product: CASSYSAPDTQYF.

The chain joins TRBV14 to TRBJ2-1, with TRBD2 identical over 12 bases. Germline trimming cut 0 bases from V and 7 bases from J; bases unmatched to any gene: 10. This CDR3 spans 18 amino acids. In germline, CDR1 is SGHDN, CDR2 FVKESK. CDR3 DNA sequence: TGTGCCAGCAGCCAAGATCTCCGACTAGCGGGAGCAACTAATGAGCAGTTCTTC. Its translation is CASSQDLRLAGATNEQFF.

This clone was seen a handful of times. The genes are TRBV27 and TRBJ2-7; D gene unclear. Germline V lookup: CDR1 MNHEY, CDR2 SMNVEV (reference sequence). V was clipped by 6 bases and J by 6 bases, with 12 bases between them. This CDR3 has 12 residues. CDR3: CASSLYPGEQYF. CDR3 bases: TGTGCCAGCAGCCTTTACCCCGGCGAGCAGTACTTC.

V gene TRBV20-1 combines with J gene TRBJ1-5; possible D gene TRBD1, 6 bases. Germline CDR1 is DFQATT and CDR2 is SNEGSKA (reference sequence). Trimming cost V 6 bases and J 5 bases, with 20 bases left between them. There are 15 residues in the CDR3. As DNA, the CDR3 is TGCAGTGCCAGTGGGGAGTGGGGGCTGCATCAGCCCCAGCATTTT. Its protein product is CSASGEWGLHQPQHF.

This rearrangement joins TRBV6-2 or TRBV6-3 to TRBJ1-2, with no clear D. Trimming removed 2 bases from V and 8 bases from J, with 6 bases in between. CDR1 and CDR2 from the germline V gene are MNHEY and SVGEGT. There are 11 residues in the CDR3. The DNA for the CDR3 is TGTGCCAGCAGTTACACGAGAGGCTACACCTTC. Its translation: CASSYTRGYTF.

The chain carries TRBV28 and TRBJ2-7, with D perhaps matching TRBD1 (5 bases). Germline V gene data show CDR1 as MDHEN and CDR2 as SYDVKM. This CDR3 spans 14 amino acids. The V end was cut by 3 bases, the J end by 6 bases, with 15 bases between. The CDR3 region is CASSFTGLGVEQYF. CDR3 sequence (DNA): TGTGCCAGCAGTTTCACGGGCTTAGGGGTCGAGCAGTACTTC.

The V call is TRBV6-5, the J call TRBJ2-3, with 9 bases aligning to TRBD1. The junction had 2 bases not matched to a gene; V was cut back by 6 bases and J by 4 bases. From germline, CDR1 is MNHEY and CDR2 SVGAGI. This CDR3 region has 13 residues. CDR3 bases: TGTGCCAGCAGGCGACAGGGGGCAGATACGCAGTATTTT. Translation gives CASRRQGADTQYF.

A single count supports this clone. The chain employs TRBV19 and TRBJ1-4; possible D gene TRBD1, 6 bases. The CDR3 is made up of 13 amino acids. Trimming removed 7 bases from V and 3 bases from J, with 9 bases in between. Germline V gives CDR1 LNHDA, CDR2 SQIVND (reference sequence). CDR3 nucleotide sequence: TGTGCCAGTACAGGGGCAGCTAATGAAAAACTGTTTTTT. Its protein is CASTGAANEKLFF.

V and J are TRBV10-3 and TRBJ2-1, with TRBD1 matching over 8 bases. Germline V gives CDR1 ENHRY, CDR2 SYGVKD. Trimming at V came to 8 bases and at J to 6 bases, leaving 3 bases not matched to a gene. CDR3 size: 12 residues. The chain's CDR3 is CAIGQGINEQFF. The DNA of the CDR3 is TGTGCCATCGGACAGGGTATCAATGAGCAGTTCTTC.

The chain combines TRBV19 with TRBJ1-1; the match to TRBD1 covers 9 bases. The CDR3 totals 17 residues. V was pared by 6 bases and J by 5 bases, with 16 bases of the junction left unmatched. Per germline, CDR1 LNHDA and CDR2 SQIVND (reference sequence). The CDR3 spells CASSLGQGSPVSTEAFF. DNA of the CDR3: TGTGCCAGTAGCCTCGGACAGGGGTCCCCGGTTTCGACTGAAGCTTTCTTT.

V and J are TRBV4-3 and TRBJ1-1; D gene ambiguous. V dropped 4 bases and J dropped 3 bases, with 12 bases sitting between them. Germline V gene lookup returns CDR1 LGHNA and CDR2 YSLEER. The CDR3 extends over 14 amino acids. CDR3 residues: CASSPHPSDTEAFF. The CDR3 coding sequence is TGCGCCAGCAGCCCCCACCCAAGCGACACTGAAGCTTTCTTT.

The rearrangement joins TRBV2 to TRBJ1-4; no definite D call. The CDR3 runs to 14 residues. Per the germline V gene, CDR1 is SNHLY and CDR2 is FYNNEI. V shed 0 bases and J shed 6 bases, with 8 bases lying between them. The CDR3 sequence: CASSEARSDEKLFF. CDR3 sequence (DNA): TGTGCCAGCAGTGAAGCGCGGAGCGATGAAAAACTGTTTTTT.